Presented here are 29 T cell receptor beta chains from one specimen sequenced in a study of beta chain features in type 1 diabetes. Of the isolated RNA, all was reverse transcribed, and so the sequenced material was expressed TCRB transcripts. Using immunoSEQ multiplex PCR, the repertoire was profiled, and TCRdb retains in-frame clones only, with some absent. The repertoire consists of about 900,000 clones, with around a sixth occurring once and the leading ten covering about 0.02%. Sequences were obtained from naive CD4+ T cells from blood. These receptors all stem from a woman aged 18-29 years in good health.

The chain is built from TRBV7-2 and TRBJ1-5; no firm D call. CDR1 is SGHTA and CDR2 is FQGNSA in the germline V gene. V was trimmed by 2 bases and J by 7 bases, leaving 6 bases between them. CDR3 size: 12 residues. The DNA for the CDR3 is TGTGCCAGCAGCTTACCAGGACAGCCCCAGCATTTT. Translating gives CASSLPGQPQHF.

Comments on this clone: The junction differs from germline at one of its ends, possibly a read error. The chain has TRBV5-1 and TRBJ2-2; unclear D gene. The CDR3 is 17 residues long. Germline V gene sequence: CDR1 SGHRS, CDR2 YFSETQ. The CDR3 protein is CAGSFIGPSMNTGELFF. In DNA, the CDR3 is TGCGCCGGCAGCTTCATCGGGCCGAGCATGAACACCGGGGAGCTGTTTTTT.

Only a few counts were recorded for this clone. CDR3 nucleotides: TGTGCCAGTAGTATCCAGCGGGGGAACTATGGCTACACCTTC. Translation: CASSIQRGNYGYTF. The chain recombines TRBV19 with TRBJ1-2, with TRBD1 as a possible D gene (5 bases). Germline CDR1 and CDR2: LNHDA and SQIVND (reference sequence). V lost 3 bases to trimming and J lost 2 bases, with 10 bases between them. The CDR3 is 14 amino acids.

The J gene is TRBJ2-1, the V gene TRBV7-3; 8 nucleotides line up with TRBD1. Trimming cost V 4 bases and J 1 base; bases outside gene matches: 3. CDR3 length: 15 amino acids. Germline V CDR1 and CDR2: SGHTA, FQGTGA. In nucleotides, the CDR3 is TGTGCCAGCAGCTCCCGACAGGGGTCCTACAATGAGCAGTTCTTC. Translated: CASSSRQGSYNEQFF.

This clone was found a few times. This rearrangement joins TRBV19 to TRBJ1-2; D not certain. Germline loops: CDR1 LNHDA, CDR2 SQIVND (reference sequence). Trimming took off 4 bases at V and 8 bases at J, with 11 bases between the two ends. The CDR3 has 12 amino acids. CDR3: CASSTGISGYTF. The CDR3 DNA reads as TGTGCCAGTAGTACCGGGATCTCGGGCTACACCTTC. The complete variable domain, with remaining parts taken from reference TRBV19 and TRBJ1-2, reads DGGITQSPKYLFRKEGQNVTLSCEQNLNHDAMYWYRQDPGQGLRLIYYSQIVNDFQKGDIAEGYSVSREKKESFPLTVTSAQKNPTAFYLCASSTGISGYTFGSGTRLTVV.

The V gene is TRBV21-1, the J gene TRBJ2-3; no DNA check was done on the table's D call, TRBD1. TRBV21-1 is a pseudogene. The CDR3 covers 15 residues. The CDR3 DNA is TGTGCCAGCAGCAAACAGGGGTCTGGCACAGATACGCAGTATTTT. It is translated as CASSKQGSGTDTQYF.

This clone was recorded a few times. The chain has TRBV19 and TRBJ2-2; a weak D match, TRBD1 (5 bases). Germline V lookup: CDR1 LNHDA, CDR2 SQIVND (reference sequence). The CDR3 is 13 amino acids. V dropped 4 bases and J dropped 6 bases, with 9 bases sitting between them. The CDR3: CASSRQGAGELFF. The CDR3 nucleotides read TGTGCCAGTAGTAGGCAGGGTGCCGGGGAGCTGTTTTTT.

This clone has more than one count but fewer than ten. This chain connects TRBV5-1 to TRBJ1-3; 8 bases align to TRBD1. Germline V gives CDR1 SGHRS, CDR2 YFSETQ. J lost 0 bases, V lost 4 bases, and 6 bases had no gene match. This CDR3 region has 16 residues. CDR3 amino acids: CASSLGQVSSGNTIYF. CDR3 sequence (DNA): TGCGCCAGCAGCCTGGGACAGGTCAGCTCTGGAAACACCATATATTTT. Full variable domain (rest looked up from reference TRBV5-1 and TRBJ1-3): KAGVTQTPRYLIKTRGQQVTLSCSPISGHRSVSWYQQTPGQGLQFLFEYFSETQRNKGNFPGRFSGRQFSNSRSEMNVSTLELGDSALYLCASSLGQVSSGNTIYFGEGSWLTVV.

This clone was seen a handful of times. V usage is TRBV10-3 and J usage is TRBJ1-1; D is perhaps TRBD1 (6 bases). V was shortened by 10 bases and J by 7 bases, with 22 bases between the two germline ends. CDR3 length: 14 amino acids. CDR1 and CDR2 (germline): ENHRY, SYGVKD. CDR3 DNA: TGTGCCACCCTGCCTGATAAGGGGGAGAATGAAGCTTTCTTT. Its protein product is CATLPDKGENEAFF.

The chain has TRBV4-2 and TRBJ1-1; D gene unclear. The V gene's germline CDR1 is LGHNA and CDR2 YNFKEQ. The V and J ends lost 2 bases and 1 base respectively, with 8 bases between them. The CDR3 is made up of 14 amino acids. This CDR3 is CASSQSRQNTEAFF. As DNA, the CDR3 is TGTGCCAGCAGCCAATCTCGCCAGAACACTGAAGCTTTCTTT.

CDR3 residues: CASSQAPSGSIGEQFF. CDR3 DNA sequence: TGTGCCAGCAGCCAAGCCCCTAGCGGGAGTATAGGTGAGCAGTTCTTC. The chain uses TRBV14 and TRBJ2-1, with TRBD2 matching over 10 bases. V dropped 1 base and J dropped 9; count of bases not matched to a gene: 9. CDR1 and CDR2 from the germline V gene are SGHDN and FVKESK. The CDR3 loop spans 16 amino acids. The full variable domain, in which reference TRBV14 and TRBJ2-1 provide the parts outside the CDR3, is EAGVTQFPSHSVIEKGQTVTLRCDPISGHDNLYWYRRVMGKEIKFLLHFVKESKQDESGMPNNRFLAERTGGTYSTLKVQPAELEDSGVYFCASSQAPSGSIGEQFFGPGTRLTVL.

The V gene is TRBV7-3, the J gene TRBJ2-5; a possible D gene is TRBD2 (5 bases). The CDR3 runs to 14 residues. Trimming removed 5 bases from V and 5 bases from J, with 15 bases in between. Looked up from germline, CDR1 is SGHTA and CDR2 is FQGTGA. This chain's CDR3 is CASSVRTGKETQYF. The CDR3 DNA reads TGTGCCAGCAGCGTAAGGACTGGCAAGGAGACCCAGTACTTC.

The table lists this clone with a few counts. V and J are TRBV7-2 and TRBJ2-5, with unresolved D. V shed 4 bases and J shed 4 bases, with 13 bases lying between them. This CDR3 spans 14 amino acids. Germline V gene lookup returns CDR1 SGHTA and CDR2 FQGNSA. CDR3: CASSYLTRGETQYF. The CDR3 DNA reads TGTGCCAGCAGCTACCTGACGAGAGGAGAGACCCAGTACTTC.

The chain recombines TRBV7-9 with TRBJ2-7, with 9 bases lining up with TRBD2. The J segment lost 4 bases and the V segment lost 4 bases, leaving 11 bases of the junction unmatched. Germline V lookup: CDR1 SEHNR, CDR2 FQNEAQ (reference sequence). The CDR3 extends over 16 amino acids. The CDR3 bases are TGTGCCAGCAGCTCGGTTGGTAGCGGGAGCTCTTACGAGCAGTACTTC. Protein product: CASSSVGSGSSYEQYF.

This clone was picked up a small number of times. The chain couples TRBV28 to TRBJ1-2; possibly TRBD1 for D (5 bases). CDR3 size: 13 residues. V lost 6 bases, J lost 4 bases, and 12 bases lay in between. The germline gives CDR1 MDHEN, CDR2 SYDVKM. The CDR3 DNA reads as TGTGCCAGCAGCCCGCCAGGGTCCTATGGCTACACCTTC. Translated: CASSPPGSYGYTF.

This clone was seen a few times. This chain links TRBV15 with TRBJ2-7; TRBD2 matches at 8 bases. The CDR3 has 11 amino acids. J was trimmed by 12 bases and V by 3 bases; bases with no gene match: 4. CDR1 is LNHNV, CDR2 YYDKDF, per germline (reference sequence). CDR3 in amino acids: CATSSAGGTYF. CDR3 DNA sequence: TGTGCCACCAGCAGTGCGGGGGGTACGTACTTC.

This sequence joins TRBV7-3 and TRBJ2-2; 7 nucleotides match TRBD2. Germline V gene lookup returns CDR1 SGHTA and CDR2 FQGTGA. The ends lost 5 bases at V and 2 bases at J; junction bases unmatched: 5. The CDR3 totals 15 residues. The CDR3: CASSPGGTNTGELFF. The DNA of the CDR3 is TGTGCCAGCAGCCCGGGAGGTACAAACACCGGGGAGCTGTTTTTT. The full variable domain, rest sourced from reference TRBV7-3 and TRBJ2-2, is GAGVSQTPSNKVTEKGKYVELRCDPISGHTALYWYRQSLGQGPEFLIYFQGTGAADDSGLPNDRFFAVRPEGSVSTLKIQRTERGDSAVYLCASSPGGTNTGELFFGEGSRLTVL.

In this sample, this clone turned up a few times. The chain joins TRBV14 to TRBJ2-1; 8 bases map to TRBD2. CDR1 is SGHDN, CDR2 FVKESK, per germline. The CDR3 is 16 amino acids. The J segment lost 0 bases and the V segment lost 4 bases, leaving 5 bases of the junction unmatched. CDR3 nucleotide sequence: TGTGCCAGCAGCCTTGTAGCGGGAAGCTCCTACAATGAGCAGTTCTTC. Translating it yields CASSLVAGSSYNEQFF.

This clone appeared a few times. The chain has TRBV11-2 and TRBJ2-7; no definite D call. Deletions cut 5 bases from V and 1 base from J, with 9 bases between. The CDR3 has 13 residues. CDR1 and CDR2 (germline): SGHAT, FQNNGV. CDR3 DNA: TGTGCCAGCAGCCCGCAGGAGTCCTACGAGCAGTACTTC. Translated, it gives CASSPQESYEQYF. The full variable domain, rest sourced from reference TRBV11-2 and TRBJ2-7, is EAGVAQSPRYKIIEKRQSVAFWCNPISGHATLYWYQQILGQGPKLLIQFQNNGVVDDSQLPKDRFSAERLKGVDSTLKIQPAKLEDSAVYLCASSPQESYEQYFGPGTRLTVT.

Remarks on this clone: Other nucleotide sequences from this sample produce the same CDR3. The chain uses TRBV18 and TRBJ1-4; no clear D gene. This CDR3 has 15 residues. Trimming took 4 bases from V and 0 from J, leaving 9 bases between them. CDR1 is KGHSH, CDR2 LQKENI, per germline. Here the CDR3 DNA reads TGTGCCAGCTCACGCCAGGCCGCAACTAATGAAAAACTGTTTTTT. This encodes CASSRQAATNEKLFF. The variable domain in full, completed from reference TRBV18 and TRBJ1-4, reads NAGVMQNPRHLVRRRGQEARLRCSPMKGHSHVYWYRQLPEEGLKFMVYLQKENIIDESGMPKERFSAEFPKEGPSILRIQQVVRGDSAAYFCASSRQAATNEKLFFGSGTQLSVL.

This clone was counted between two and nine times. The chain joins TRBV7-9 to TRBJ2-6; 13 bases line up with TRBD2. CDR1 is SEHNR, CDR2 FQNEAQ, per germline (reference sequence). CDR3 size: 18 residues. V was clipped by 3 bases and J by 0 bases; unmatched bases: 2. The chain's CDR3 is CASSLGTSGISGANVLTF. The CDR3 DNA sequence: TGTGCCAGCAGCTTGGGGACTAGCGGGATCTCTGGGGCCAACGTCCTGACTTTC.

CDR3 amino acids: CATSGAGPYEQYF. The CDR3 DNA reads TGTGCCACCTCCGGTGCAGGCCCGTACGAGCAGTACTTC. The chain carries TRBV6-5 and TRBJ2-7; D is unresolved. The CDR3 sequence is 13 residues long. Germline V CDR1 and CDR2: MNHEY, SVGAGI. V was shortened by 10 bases and J by 4 bases, with 17 bases between the two germline ends.

This clone turned up a few times. This chain links TRBV28 with TRBJ1-5; D unresolved. V was clipped by 4 bases and J by 12 bases, with 10 bases between them. Germline-derived CDR1 and CDR2 are MDHEN and SYDVKM. There are 11 residues in the CDR3. The CDR3 sequence is CASSSKSNQHF. In nucleotides, the CDR3 is TGTGCCAGCAGTTCCAAATCAAACCAGCATTTT.

In its sample, this clone was seen a few times. The chain carries TRBV6-1 and TRBJ2-3; D is uncertain. Trimming shortened V by 1 base and J by 2 bases, and 7 bases separated the two germline ends. CDR1 MNHNS and CDR2 SASEGT come from the germline V gene. There are 14 residues in the CDR3. CDR3 coding DNA: TGTGCCAGCAGTGAAGACCACTACACAGATACGCAGTATTTT. Protein: CASSEDHYTDTQYF.

The table lists this clone with a count of one. The chain has TRBV5-1 and TRBJ2-7; D could derive from TRBD1 or TRBD2 (6 bases each). The germline V gene encodes CDR1 SGHRS and CDR2 YFSETQ. The germline V and J ends were trimmed by 0 bases and 5 bases, with 24 bases remaining between them. This CDR3 is built from 18 residues. CDR3 amino acids: CASSLAGPADPGGHEQYF. The CDR3 DNA reads as TGCGCCAGCAGCTTGGCGGGACCAGCAGACCCTGGGGGGCACGAGCAGTACTTC.

This clone came up many times. The chain combines TRBV14 with TRBJ1-4; D not certain. This CDR3 is built from 11 residues. Germline-derived CDR1 and CDR2 are SGHDN and FVKESK. The V end was cut by 4 bases, the J end by 8 bases, with 5 bases between. The CDR3: CASSLGEKLFF. The DNA for the CDR3 is TGTGCCAGCAGCCTAGGGGAAAAACTGTTTTTT.

The chain links TRBV15 to TRBJ2-1; D remains unclear. Trimming stripped 5 bases from V and 5 bases from J, with 10 bases between. Per the germline V gene, CDR1 is LNHNV and CDR2 is YYDKDF (reference sequence). This CDR3 contains 13 residues. The CDR3 coding sequence is TGTGCCACCAGCGTTGTGATGAACAATGAGCAGTTCTTC. This codes for CATSVVMNNEQFF. Looking up the rest from reference TRBV15 and TRBJ2-1 gives the full variable domain: DAMVIQNPRYQVTQFGKPVTLSCSQTLNHNVMYWYQQKSSQAPKLLFHYYDKDFNNEADTPDNFQSRRPNTSFCFLDIRSPGLGDTAMYLCATSVVMNNEQFFGPGTRLTVL.

This clone has more than one count but fewer than ten. CDR3 loop: CASSIGGTSGKDEQFF. The CDR3 DNA is TGTGCCAGTAGTATAGGGGGGACTAGCGGGAAGGATGAGCAGTTCTTC. The V and J genes are TRBV19 and TRBJ2-1, with 13 bases fitting TRBD2. CDR1 and CDR2 (germline): LNHDA, SQIVND (reference sequence). J lost 8 bases, V lost 1 base, and 5 bases had no gene match. This CDR3 is 16 amino acids long.

This clone was found a few times. The J gene is TRBJ2-3, the V gene TRBV7-3; D tentatively fits TRBD1 or TRBD2 (5 bases each). CDR3 length equals 9 residues. Germline-derived CDR1 and CDR2 are SGHTA and FQGTGA. V lost 8 bases and J 14 bases, leaving 11 bases between the germline ends. The CDR3 sequence is CASPRGPYF. The CDR3 DNA reads TGTGCCAGCCCCCGGGGACCGTATTTT.